This T cell receptor beta chain was captured in a study of radiotherapy plus CTLA-4 blockade in lung cancer (dated by TCRdb to 2016 to 2019). About the investigation overall: Among enrolled patients, approximately 19% had an objective response and roughly 33% reached disease control. Points the paper makes about the study in general: The strongest predictors of response, as reported, were early dynamic changes in blood T cell clones along with a rise in serum interferon-beta after radiation. TCR clones derived from tumors expanded in peripheral blood after treatment with radiotherapy and ipilimumab.

As for this clone: Its antigen is currently not known. No base quality information exists; no much larger clone differs at one position.

The library was made by the immunoSEQ multiplex PCR assay. TCRdb took this table from immuneACCESS and kept in-frame rearrangements with V and J called. Such tables lack part of the clones; where checked against another copy, unresolved V genes explain under half of the gap, and the rest is unexplained. Within this sample are approximately 80,000 clones, with 60% to 85% of them counted one time only. 22% of the sample lies in the top ten. The CDR3 measures 14 amino acids from cysteine to phenylalanine. Only the CDR3 DNA stays, 42 bases, in frame from base 1. The V end loses 6 bases and the J end loses 0 bases, and a stretch of 9 bases separates them. CDR1 and CDR2 were assigned from the germline V gene as MDHEN and SYDVKM. The study evaluated CTLA-4 blockade (ipilimumab) given together with focal radiation therapy in patients who had chemo-refractory metastatic non-small-cell lung cancer.

The TCR sequence derives from a human donor with non-small cell lung cancer whose response to radiotherapy plus ipilimumab could not be evaluated. Some clones in this sample may be carry-over from other donors' samples. The chain employs TRBV28 and TRBJ1-3, with no confidently assigned D gene. The sequencing here drew on peripheral blood, taken from a patient treated with radiotherapy plus ipilimumab. The bases are TGTGCCAGCAGCCCCAGGAACTCTGGAAACACCATATATTTT. Its product reads: CASSPRNSGNTIYF.